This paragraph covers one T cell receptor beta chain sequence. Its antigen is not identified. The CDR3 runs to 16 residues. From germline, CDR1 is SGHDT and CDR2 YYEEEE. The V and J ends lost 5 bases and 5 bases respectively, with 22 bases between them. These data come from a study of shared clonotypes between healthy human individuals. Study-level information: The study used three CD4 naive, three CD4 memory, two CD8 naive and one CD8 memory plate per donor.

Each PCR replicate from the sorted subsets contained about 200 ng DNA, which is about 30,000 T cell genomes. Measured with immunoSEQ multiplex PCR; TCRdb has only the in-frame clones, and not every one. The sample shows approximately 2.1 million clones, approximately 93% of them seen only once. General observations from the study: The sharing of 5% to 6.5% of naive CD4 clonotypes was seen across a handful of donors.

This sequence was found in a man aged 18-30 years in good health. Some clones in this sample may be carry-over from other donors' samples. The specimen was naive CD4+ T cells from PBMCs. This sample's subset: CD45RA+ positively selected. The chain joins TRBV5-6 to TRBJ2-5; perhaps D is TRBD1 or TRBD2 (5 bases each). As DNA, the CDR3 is TGTGCCAGCAGATTTGGGGCCGGGATCAGGGAGGAGACCCAGTACTTC. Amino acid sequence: CASRFGAGIREETQYF.